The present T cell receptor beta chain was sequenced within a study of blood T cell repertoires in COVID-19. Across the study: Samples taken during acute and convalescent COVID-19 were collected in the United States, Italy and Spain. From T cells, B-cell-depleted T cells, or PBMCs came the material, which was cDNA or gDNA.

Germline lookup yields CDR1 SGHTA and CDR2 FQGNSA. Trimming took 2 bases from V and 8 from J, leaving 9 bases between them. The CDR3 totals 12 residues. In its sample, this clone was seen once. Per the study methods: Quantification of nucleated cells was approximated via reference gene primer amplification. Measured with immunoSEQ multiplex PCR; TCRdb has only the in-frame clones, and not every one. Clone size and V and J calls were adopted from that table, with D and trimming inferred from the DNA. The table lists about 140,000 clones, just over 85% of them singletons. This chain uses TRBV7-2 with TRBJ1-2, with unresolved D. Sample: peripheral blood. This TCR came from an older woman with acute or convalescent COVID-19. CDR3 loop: CASSLTVGGYTF. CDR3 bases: TGTGCCAGCAGCTTAACGGTCGGGGGCTACACCTTC.